The source of this TCR beta chain is a study of HIV-infected patients and healthy controls. General study points: Size-matched repertoire data failed to replicate the apparent Gini index recovery after therapy in HIV-infected patients.

In this sample, this clonotype is medium-sized. The antigen is unknown. V dropped 0 bases and J dropped 9 bases, with 12 bases sitting between them. The CDR3 is made up of 13 amino acids. Germline V CDR1 and CDR2: LGHDT, YNNKEL (reference sequence). The repertoire came from unfractionated whole blood and reflected all unsorted peripheral T cells. Alpha and beta constant-region primers primed reverse transcription of approximately 0.55 ug RNA. Each of the alpha and beta chains got its own library through chain-specific third strand synthesis with indices. TCRdb re-derived calls from the 5' RACE reads in MiXCR, one entry per CDR3 protein. The sample has 9,000 to 15,000 distinct CDR3 sequences, 4.5% to 5.5% seen once.

What was sequenced was blood. V and J are TRBV3-1 and TRBJ2-7; D is uncertain. The TCR comes from an adult in good health. CDR3 residues: CASSQELPRLQYF. Here the CDR3 DNA reads TGTGCCAGCAGCCAAGAACTACCGCGTCTGCAGTACTTC.